Below, 26 T cell receptor beta chains from the same sample are listed, as sequenced in a study of metastatic and nonmetastatic thyroid tumors. Thyroid surgery had not been preceded by any treatment in any patient. TCRdb re-called clones via MiXCR from the PCR reads. In the table there are about 40,000 clones, 25% to 35% of which are singletons. The sequenced sample was blood. The receptors shown here come from a male donor with papillary thyroid cancer or a benign thyroid nodule (not recorded which). Some clones in this sample may be carry-over from other donors' samples.

This clone has just a few counts. V usage is TRBV6-2 or TRBV6-3 and J usage is TRBJ2-7; 11 nucleotides agree with TRBD1. The CDR3 length is 15 residues. The V gene end was trimmed by 0 bases and the J gene end by 3 bases; junction bases not matched to a gene: 1. Germline V gene sequence: CDR1 MNHEY, CDR2 SVGEGT. The CDR3 DNA reads TGTGCCAGCAGTTACTCCGGGACAGGGGGCTACGAGCAGTACTTC. As protein: CASSYSGTGGYEQYF.

The chain employs TRBV4-2 and TRBJ1-5; D is uncertain. Germline V gene sequence: CDR1 LGHNA, CDR2 YNFKEQ. The CDR3 covers 15 residues. V lost 7 bases, J lost 4 bases, and 17 bases lay in between. CDR3 DNA: TGTGCCAGCATAGTGTCGCAGTGTTCAAATCAGCCCCAGCATTTT. Translation gives CASIVSQCSNQPQHF.

V usage is TRBV7-9 and J usage is TRBJ1-1, with TRBD1 matching over 8 bases. CDR3 size: 15 residues. In germline, CDR1 is SEHNR, CDR2 FQNEAQ (reference sequence). Losses at the gene ends were 4 bases for V and 4 bases for J; bases not matched to a gene: 8. The CDR3 region is CASSSIGQGSTEAFF. In DNA form, the CDR3 reads TGTGCCAGCAGCTCAATCGGACAGGGCTCCACTGAAGCTTTCTTT.

V usage is TRBV6-1 and J usage is TRBJ1-5; D gene ambiguous. CDR3 length: 15 amino acids. V dropped 3 bases and J dropped 2 bases, with 11 bases sitting between them. CDR1 and CDR2 from the germline V gene are MNHNS and SASEGT. CDR3 sequence reads: CASSERASGNQPQHF. Written as DNA, the CDR3 is TGTGCCAGCAGTGAGCGGGCTAGTGGCAATCAGCCCCAGCATTTT.

This clone has more than one count but fewer than ten. J is TRBJ1-5 and V is TRBV27; D unclear. Germline CDR1 MNHEY, CDR2 SMNVEV (reference sequence). Trimming took off 3 bases at V and 3 bases at J, with 6 bases between the two ends. The CDR3 runs 13 residues. DNA of the CDR3: TGTGCCAGCAGTTTGACGGTCAATCAGCCCCAGCATTTT. Translation gives CASSLTVNQPQHF.

This clone turned up a few times. One end of the junction is discordant with germline, which a read error may explain. This chain joins TRBV24-1 and TRBJ1-3, with 8 bases that match TRBD1. Looked up from germline, CDR1 is KGHDR and CDR2 is SFDVKD. This CDR3 is built from 15 residues. The DNA for the CDR3 is TGTGCCACCGGTGAAGACAGGGGTTCTGGAAAAACCATATATTTT. Residues: CATGEDRGSGKTIYF.

This clone was seen ten or more times. The V gene is TRBV29-1, the J gene TRBJ1-5; 8 nucleotides match TRBD1. This CDR3 is built from 14 residues. Germline V gene data show CDR1 as SQVTM and CDR2 as ANQGSEA. J gave up 6 bases and V 5 bases, and 9 bases lay outside the gene matches. The CDR3 DNA follows: TGCAGCGTTCTCTTACAGGGGGTGGGTCAGCCCCAGCATTTT. This translates into CSVLLQGVGQPQHF. Full variable domain (outside the CDR3, taken from reference TRBV29-1 and TRBJ1-5): SAVISQKPSRDICQRGTSLTIQCQVDSQVTMMFWYRQQPGQSLTLIATANQGSEATYESGFVIDKFPISRPNLTFSTLTVSNMSPEDSSIYLCSVLLQGVGQPQHFGDGTRLSIL.

In its sample, this clone was seen many times. This chain connects TRBV7-8 to TRBJ2-1, with 9 bases that match TRBD2. This CDR3 is built from 15 residues. V trimming: 3 bases; J trimming: 3 bases; junction bases outside the gene matches: 3. CDR1 and CDR2 from the germline V gene are SGHVS and FQNEAQ. CDR3 DNA sequence: TGTGCCAGCAGCTTCCTAGCGGGGATCTACAATGAGCAGTTCTTC. Its protein is CASSFLAGIYNEQFF. Filled out from reference TRBV7-8 and TRBJ2-1, the complete variable domain reads GAGVSQSPRYKVAKRGQDVALRCDPISGHVSLFWYQQALGQGPEFLTYFQNEAQLDKSGLPSDRFFAERPEGSVSTLKIQRTQQEDSAVYLCASSFLAGIYNEQFFGPGTRLTVL.

The rearrangement uses TRBV7-6 and TRBJ2-1, with TRBD1 identical over 7 bases. Germline values: CDR1 SGHVS, CDR2 FNYEAQ. The V segment lost 5 bases and the J segment 7 bases; nucleotides outside the gene matches: 8. The CDR3 extends over 14 amino acids. Here the CDR3 reads CASSPRTGSNEQFF. DNA for the CDR3: TGTGCCAGCAGCCCCAGGACAGGATCTAATGAGCAGTTCTTC.

Ten or more counts support this clone. The chain is built from TRBV28 and TRBJ1-1; a weak D match, TRBD1 (5 bases). V lost 3 bases, J lost 8 bases, and 10 bases lay in between. The germline V gene encodes CDR1 MDHEN and CDR2 SYDVKM. The CDR3 consists of 12 residues. The CDR3: CASSFGGFEAFF. The CDR3 DNA reads TGTGCCAGCAGTTTCGGGGGGTTCGAAGCTTTCTTT.

This clone has at least ten counts. At the DNA level, this CDR3 is encoded by other sequences in the same sample as well. The CDR3 DNA follows: TGTGCCAGCAGCGCCCCGACAGGGACCGCGACAGATACGCAGTATTTT. This sequence encodes CASSAPTGTATDTQYF. The V gene is TRBV12-3 or TRBV12-4, the J gene TRBJ2-3; 7 bases fit TRBD1. The CDR3 is 16 amino acids. V lost 6 bases to trimming and J lost 3 bases; unmatched junction nucleotides: 12.

V gene TRBV25-1 combines with J gene TRBJ2-7; 7 bases match TRBD1. Germline values: CDR1 MGHDK, CDR2 SYGVNS. Trimming at V came to 10 bases and at J to 10 bases, leaving 16 bases not matched to a gene. CDR3 length: 13 residues. CDR3 DNA: TGTGCCACACGTTTCGGACAGGCACCCCGACAGTACTTC. Residues: CATRFGQAPRQYF.

Written as DNA, the CDR3 is TGTGCCAGCAGAACTCCCGGGACAGGGAGCTCCTACGAGCAGTACTTC. Translation: CASRTPGTGSSYEQYF. The chain combines TRBV28 with TRBJ2-7; 9 nucleotides match TRBD1. The CDR3 extends over 16 amino acids. Germline CDR1 and CDR2: MDHEN and SYDVKM. V dropped 6 bases and J dropped 0; count of bases not matched to a gene: 9.

This clone was observed a few times. The chain links TRBV6-1 to TRBJ1-1; D is uncertain. V was pared by 5 bases and J by 1 base, with 8 bases between. Germline CDR1 and CDR2: MNHNS and SASEGT. This CDR3 has 13 residues. The CDR3 region has the DNA TGTGCCAGCAGTCGCGTGGGGAACACTGAAGCTTTCTTT. Its protein product is CASSRVGNTEAFF.

The CDR3 loop reads CASSRGVGTDTQYF. CDR3 DNA: TGCGCCAGCAGCAGGGGTGTGGGCACAGATACGCAGTATTTT. The genes are TRBV5-1 and TRBJ2-3; weak D call: TRBD1 (5 bases). V lost 4 bases and J lost 1, with 10 bases in between. The CDR3 is 14 amino acids. The V gene's germline CDR1 is SGHRS and CDR2 YFSETQ.

This clone was found many times. The V call is TRBV3-1, the J call TRBJ2-2; D uncertain. The CDR3 loop spans 15 amino acids. With 3 bases removed from V and 7 bases from J, the gap between germline ends came to 15 bases. From germline, CDR1 is LGHDT and CDR2 YNNKEL (reference sequence). The chain's CDR3 is CASSHGVSTFGELFF. CDR3 bases: TGTGCCAGCAGCCATGGTGTCTCGACGTTCGGGGAGCTGTTTTTT.

This clone appeared many times. The chain carries TRBV5-1 and TRBJ2-3, with TRBD1 matching 7 bases. The CDR3 totals 16 residues. V lost 0 bases and J lost 3; bases outside the gene matches: 7. The germline V gene has CDR1 SGHRS and CDR2 YFSETQ. The CDR3 coding sequence is TGCGCCAGCAGCTTGGGCTACGGGACAGCAACAGATACGCAGTATTTT. It is translated as CASSLGYGTATDTQYF.

This clone was counted at least ten times. V and J are TRBV20-1 and TRBJ1-2, with D perhaps TRBD1 (5 bases). CDR3 length equals 13 residues. Germline values: CDR1 DFQATT, CDR2 SNEGSKA (reference sequence). Trimming cost V 2 bases and J 4 bases, with 11 bases left between them. CDR3 loop: CSARIDRSYGYTF. CDR3 DNA sequence: TGCAGTGCTAGAATCGACAGATCCTATGGCTACACCTTC.

V gene TRBV11-2 combines with J gene TRBJ1-2; possibly TRBD1 for D (6 bases). The V gene's germline CDR1 is SGHAT and CDR2 FQNNGV. This CDR3 region has 15 residues. V gave up 3 bases and J gave up 3 bases, with 14 bases separating them. CDR3 bases: TGTGCCAGCAGCTTCGTTAGGCCAGGGGACTATGGCTACACCTTC. It codes for CASSFVRPGDYGYTF.

This rearrangement joins TRBV28 to TRBJ2-7; unclear D gene. The V gene lost 8 bases and the J gene lost 3 bases, with 5 bases spanning the gap. Germline values: CDR1 MDHEN, CDR2 SYDVKM. This CDR3 has 10 amino acids. CDR3 amino acids: CASGNYEQYF. The CDR3 DNA sequence: TGTGCCAGCGGGAACTACGAGCAGTACTTC.

There are a few counts of this clone. The V gene is TRBV20-1, the J gene TRBJ1-6; 7 nucleotides match TRBD1. CDR1 is DFQATT and CDR2 is SNEGSKA in the germline V gene (reference sequence). Trimming removed 3 bases from V and 10 bases from J; junction bases left unmatched: 9. CDR3 length equals 14 residues. This CDR3 is CSASDTRDSSPLHF. CDR3 DNA sequence: TGCAGTGCTAGCGATACCAGGGACAGCTCACCCCTCCACTTT.

This rearrangement joins TRBV7-2 to TRBJ1-1; D is unclear. The CDR3 runs to 15 residues. V lost 4 bases and J lost 1, with 13 bases in between. Germline-derived CDR1 and CDR2 are SGHTA and FQGNSA. The CDR3 DNA follows: TGTGCCAGCAGCTACTTATCCGGTCAGAACACTGAAGCTTTCTTT. Protein product: CASSYLSGQNTEAFF.

This clone occurred many times. The chain combines TRBV6-1 with TRBJ1-5; 7 bases are a match to TRBD1. Germline loops: CDR1 MNHNS, CDR2 SASEGT. Trimming cost V 6 bases and J 1 base; bases outside gene matches: 3. The CDR3 has 14 residues. Here the CDR3 reads CASRTGSSNQPQHF. DNA of the CDR3: TGTGCCAGCAGGACAGGGAGCAGCAATCAGCCCCAGCATTTT.

The chain recombines TRBV5-1 with TRBJ1-2; D not certain. This CDR3 is built from 16 residues. Germline CDR1 and CDR2: SGHRS and YFSETQ. V was trimmed by 0 bases and J by 0 bases, leaving 12 bases between them. Here the CDR3 DNA reads TGCGCCAGCAGCTTGGTCCTCGCAGAAGCTAACTATGGCTACACCTTC. Its translation is CASSLVLAEANYGYTF. The whole variable domain, remainder taken from reference TRBV5-1 and TRBJ1-2, is KAGVTQTPRYLIKTRGQQVTLSCSPISGHRSVSWYQQTPGQGLQFLFEYFSETQRNKGNFPGRFSGRQFSNSRSEMNVSTLELGDSALYLCASSLVLAEANYGYTFGSGTRLTVV.

The rearrangement joins TRBV11-2 to TRBJ2-5; D remains ambiguous. CDR3 size: 14 residues. V lost 2 bases to trimming and J lost 2 bases, with 9 bases between them. From germline, CDR1 is SGHAT and CDR2 FQNNGV. The CDR3 DNA is TGTGCCAGCAGCTTACGGCCAGCTCAAGAGACCCAGTACTTC. This sequence encodes CASSLRPAQETQYF.

This clone was seen at least ten times. The CDR3 coding sequence is TGTGCCAGCAGTGACGGGACGACCGAGTCCTATGGCTACACCTTC. It is translated as CASSDGTTESYGYTF. V usage is TRBV6-4 and J usage is TRBJ1-2, with D tentatively TRBD1 (5 bases). Germline-derived CDR1 and CDR2 are MRHNA and SNTAGT. V lost 2 bases and J 4 bases, leaving 14 bases between the germline ends. CDR3 size: 15 residues.